The text below deals with one T cell receptor (beta chain). The method was immunoSEQ multiplex PCR; TCRdb's version includes in-frame clones alone and lacks a portion of them. The sample contains approximately 280,000 clones, approximately 87% of which appear only once. This record belongs to a study of Ad26.COV2.S vaccination and SARS-CoV-2 variants. Treatment in this sample: 19 received Ad26.COV2.S at low or high dose, single or two shots; 5 received placebo; per-sample allocation not given. All samples were drawn on day 63, counting from the first vaccine or placebo injection. Sequenced material: peripheral blood, taken in a trial of Ad26.COV2.S vaccine versus placebo. The sequence came from a person between 18 and 59 years old who received the Ad26.COV2.S COVID-19 vaccine or a placebo.

CDR3 in DNA: TGTGCCATCAGTGAGTCAGCGGGCTCCTACAATGAGCAGTTCTTC. Translating it yields CAISESAGSYNEQFF. The chain couples TRBV10-3 to TRBJ2-1; D is possibly TRBD2 (6 bases). From germline, CDR1 is ENHRY and CDR2 SYGVKD. The CDR3 is 15 residues long. V lost 0 bases and J lost 0, with 6 bases in between.